These 3 T cell receptor beta chains share one sample of origin, sequenced in a study of T cell responses to AZD1222 COVID-19 vaccine. Some clones are missing from TCRdb's copy, which holds only in-frame ones; the method was immunoSEQ multiplex PCR. Here the sample spans 90,000 to 110,000 clones, nearly 90% being singletons. The material sequenced was peripheral blood, taken on day 0 of AZD1222 vaccination. Receptors were obtained from an adult in good health.

The rearrangement links TRBV2 to TRBJ1-2; a weak D match, TRBD1 (5 bases). The CDR3 is 13 amino acids. Germline loops: CDR1 SNHLY, CDR2 FYNNEI. V lost 4 bases and J 3 bases, leaving 9 bases between the germline ends. The CDR3 DNA is TGTGCCAGCAGTGTGCGGGGGTACTATGGCTACACCTTC. Protein product: CASSVRGYYGYTF.

The sample holds one count of this clone. The chain carries TRBV5-6 and TRBJ2-5; possible D gene TRBD2, 5 bases. This CDR3 is built from 15 residues. CDR1 and CDR2 (germline): SGHDT, YYEEEE. Trimming took off 6 bases at V and 5 bases at J, with 20 bases between the two ends. CDR3 coding DNA: TGTGCCAGCACATTGAGTCGGCGGCGAGGGGAGACCCAGTACTTC. Its translation is CASTLSRRRGETQYF.

The rearrangement uses TRBV11-2 and TRBJ2-7, with 10 positions matching TRBD2. Germline CDR1 SGHAT, CDR2 FQNNGV. J gave up 2 bases and V 5 bases, and 3 bases lay outside the gene matches. The CDR3 is made up of 14 amino acids. DNA of the CDR3: TGTGCCAGCAGCCTGCTAGCGGGGGCCTACGAGCAGTACGTC. This translates into CASSLLAGAYEQYV.